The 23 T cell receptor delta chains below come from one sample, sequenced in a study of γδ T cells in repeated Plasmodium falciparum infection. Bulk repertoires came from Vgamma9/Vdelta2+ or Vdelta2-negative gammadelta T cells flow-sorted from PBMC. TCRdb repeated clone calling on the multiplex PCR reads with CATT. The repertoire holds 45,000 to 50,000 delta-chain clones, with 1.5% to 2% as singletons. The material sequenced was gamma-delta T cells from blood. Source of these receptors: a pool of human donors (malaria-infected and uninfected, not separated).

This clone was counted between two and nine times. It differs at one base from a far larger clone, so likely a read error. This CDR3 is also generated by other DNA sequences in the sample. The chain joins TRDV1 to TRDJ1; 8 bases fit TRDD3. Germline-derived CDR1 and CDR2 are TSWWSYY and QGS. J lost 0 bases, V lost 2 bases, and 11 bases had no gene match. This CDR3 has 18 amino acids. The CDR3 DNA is TGTGCTCTTGGGGAAACAAAGGGATACGTGCTTGACACCGATAAACTCATCTTT. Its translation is CALGETKGYVLDTDKLIF.

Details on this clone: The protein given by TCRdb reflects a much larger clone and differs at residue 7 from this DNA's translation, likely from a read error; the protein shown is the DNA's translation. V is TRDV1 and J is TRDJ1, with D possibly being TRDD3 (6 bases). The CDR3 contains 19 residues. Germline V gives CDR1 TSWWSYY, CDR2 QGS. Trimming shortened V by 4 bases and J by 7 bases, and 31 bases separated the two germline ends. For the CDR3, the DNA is TGTGCTCTTGGGGTCCCCGCAGCTACGGAAGGGATAGGGAGAACTAAACTCATCTTT. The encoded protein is CALGVPAATEGIGRTKLIF.

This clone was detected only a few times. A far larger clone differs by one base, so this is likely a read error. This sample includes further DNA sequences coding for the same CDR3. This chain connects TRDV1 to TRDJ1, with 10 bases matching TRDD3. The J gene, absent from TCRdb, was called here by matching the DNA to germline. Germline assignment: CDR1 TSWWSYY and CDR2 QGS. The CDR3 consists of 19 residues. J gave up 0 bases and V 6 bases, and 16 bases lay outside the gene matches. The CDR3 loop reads CALGLSTGGFVGHTDKLIF. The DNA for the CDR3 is TGTGCTCTTGGCCTCAGCACTGGGGGATTTGTCGGTCACACCGATAAACTCATCTTT.

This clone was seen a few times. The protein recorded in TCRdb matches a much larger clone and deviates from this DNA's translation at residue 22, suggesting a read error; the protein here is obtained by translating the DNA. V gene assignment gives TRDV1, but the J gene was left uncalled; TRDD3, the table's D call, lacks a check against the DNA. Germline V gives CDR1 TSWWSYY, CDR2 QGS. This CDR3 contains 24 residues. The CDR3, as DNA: TGTGCTCTTGGGGAAAGGCCCTACCTTCCAACTGGGGGATACTTCTCCTGGGACACCCGACAGACGTTTTTC. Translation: CALGERPYLPTGGYFSWDTRQTFF.

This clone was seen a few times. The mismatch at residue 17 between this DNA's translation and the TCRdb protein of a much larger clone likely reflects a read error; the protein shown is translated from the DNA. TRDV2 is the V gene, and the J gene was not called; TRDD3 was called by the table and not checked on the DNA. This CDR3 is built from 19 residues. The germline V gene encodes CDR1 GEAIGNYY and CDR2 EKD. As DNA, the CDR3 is TGTGCCTGTGACCGACTTTTACTGGGGGATAGACAGTACACCGATAAACCCATCTTT. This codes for CACDRLLLGDRQYTDKPIF.

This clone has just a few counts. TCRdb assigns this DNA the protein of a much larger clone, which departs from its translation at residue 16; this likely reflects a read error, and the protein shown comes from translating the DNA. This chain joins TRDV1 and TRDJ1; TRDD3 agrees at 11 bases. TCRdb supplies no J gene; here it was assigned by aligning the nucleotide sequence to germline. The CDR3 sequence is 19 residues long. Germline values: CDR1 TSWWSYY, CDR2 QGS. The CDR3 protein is CALGEHTSLWGIHADELIF. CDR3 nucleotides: TGTGCTCTTGGGGAACACACTTCCCTCTGGGGGATACACGCCGATGAACTCATCTTT.

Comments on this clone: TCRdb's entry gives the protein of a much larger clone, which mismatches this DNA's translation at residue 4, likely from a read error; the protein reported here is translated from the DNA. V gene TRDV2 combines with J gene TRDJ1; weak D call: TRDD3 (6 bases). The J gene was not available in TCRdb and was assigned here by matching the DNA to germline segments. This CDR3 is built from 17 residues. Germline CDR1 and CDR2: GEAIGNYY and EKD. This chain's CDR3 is CACGTVAGDRYTDKLIF. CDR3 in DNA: TGTGCCTGTGGCACCGTTGCTGGGGACCGGTACACCGATAAACTCATCTTT.

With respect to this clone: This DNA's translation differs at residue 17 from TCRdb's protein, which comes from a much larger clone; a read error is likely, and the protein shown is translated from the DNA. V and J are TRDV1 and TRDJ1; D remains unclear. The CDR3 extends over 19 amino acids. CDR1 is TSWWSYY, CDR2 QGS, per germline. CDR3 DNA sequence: TGTGCTCTTGCGTCAGCACTCCGTCTCGGGGCCCCTCCTGCGGGTAAACCCATCTTT. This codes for CALASALRLGAPPAGKPIF.

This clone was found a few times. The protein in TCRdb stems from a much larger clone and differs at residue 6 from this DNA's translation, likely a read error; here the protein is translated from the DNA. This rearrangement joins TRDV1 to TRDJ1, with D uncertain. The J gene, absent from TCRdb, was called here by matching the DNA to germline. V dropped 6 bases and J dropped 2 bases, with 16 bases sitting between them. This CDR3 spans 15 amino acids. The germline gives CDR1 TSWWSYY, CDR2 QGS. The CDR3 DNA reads TGTGCTCTTGGAGGGACAGGGACCGTAACCGATAAACTCATCTTT. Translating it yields CALGGTGTVTDKLIF.

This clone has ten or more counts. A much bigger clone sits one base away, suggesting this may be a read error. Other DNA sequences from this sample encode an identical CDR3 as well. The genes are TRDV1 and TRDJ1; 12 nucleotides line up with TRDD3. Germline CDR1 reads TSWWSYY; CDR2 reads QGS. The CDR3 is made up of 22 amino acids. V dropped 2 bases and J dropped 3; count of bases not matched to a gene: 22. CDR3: CALGETFGSYEEAGGYADKLIF. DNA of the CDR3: TGTGCTCTTGGGGAAACGTTTGGTTCCTACGAAGAGGCTGGGGGATACGCCGATAAACTCATCTTT.

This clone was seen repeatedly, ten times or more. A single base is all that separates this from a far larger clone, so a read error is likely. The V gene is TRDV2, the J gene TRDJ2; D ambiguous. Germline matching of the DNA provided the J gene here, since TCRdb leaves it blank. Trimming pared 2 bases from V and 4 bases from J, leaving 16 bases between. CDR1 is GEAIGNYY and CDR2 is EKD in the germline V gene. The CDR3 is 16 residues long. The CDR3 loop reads CACDIIWVGETAQLFF. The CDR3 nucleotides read TGTGCCTGTGACATAATTTGGGTGGGAGAGACAGCACAACTCTTCTTT.

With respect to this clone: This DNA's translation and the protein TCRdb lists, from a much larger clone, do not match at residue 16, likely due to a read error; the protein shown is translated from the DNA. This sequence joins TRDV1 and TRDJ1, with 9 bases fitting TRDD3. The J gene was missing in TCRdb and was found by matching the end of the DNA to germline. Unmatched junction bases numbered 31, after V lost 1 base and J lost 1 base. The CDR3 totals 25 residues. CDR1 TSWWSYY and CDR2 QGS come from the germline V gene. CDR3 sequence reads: CALGEQGNPTNKVWGMRWPTDKLIF. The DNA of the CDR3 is TGTGCTCTTGGGGAACAGGGCAATCCTACGAACAAAGTCTGGGGGATGCGATGGCCCACCGATAAACTCATCTTT.

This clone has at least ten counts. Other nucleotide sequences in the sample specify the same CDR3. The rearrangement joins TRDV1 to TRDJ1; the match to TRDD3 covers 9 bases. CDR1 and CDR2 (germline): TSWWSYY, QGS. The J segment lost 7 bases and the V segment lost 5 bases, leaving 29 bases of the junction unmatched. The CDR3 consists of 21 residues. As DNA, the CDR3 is TGTGCTCTTGGGAATGGCTTCCCTACCCTTCTGGGGGATCTGGGGGCCGGTAAACTCATCTTT. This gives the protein CALGNGFPTLLGDLGAGKLIF.

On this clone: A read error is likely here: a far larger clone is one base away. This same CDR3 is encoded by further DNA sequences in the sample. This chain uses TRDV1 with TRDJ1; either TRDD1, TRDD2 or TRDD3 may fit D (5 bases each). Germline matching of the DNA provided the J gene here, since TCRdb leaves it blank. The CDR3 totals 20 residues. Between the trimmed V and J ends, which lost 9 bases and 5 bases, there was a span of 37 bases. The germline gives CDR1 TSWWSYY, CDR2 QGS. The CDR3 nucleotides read TGTGCTCTGGCGCACTTCCGCGGGATTATTGACATAGTCAGGGCTGATAAACTCATCTTT. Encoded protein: CALAHFRGIIDIVRADKLIF.

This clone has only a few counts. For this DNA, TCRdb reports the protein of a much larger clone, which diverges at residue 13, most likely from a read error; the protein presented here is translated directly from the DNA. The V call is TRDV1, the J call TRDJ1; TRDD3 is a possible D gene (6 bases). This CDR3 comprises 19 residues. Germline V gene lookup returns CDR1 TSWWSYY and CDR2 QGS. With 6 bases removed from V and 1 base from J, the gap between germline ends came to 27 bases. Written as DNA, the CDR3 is TGTGCTCTTGGCCCTTACTCCCGGGGGAACTCGCGTACCACCGATAAACTCATCTTT. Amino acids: CALGPYSRGNSRTTDKLIF.

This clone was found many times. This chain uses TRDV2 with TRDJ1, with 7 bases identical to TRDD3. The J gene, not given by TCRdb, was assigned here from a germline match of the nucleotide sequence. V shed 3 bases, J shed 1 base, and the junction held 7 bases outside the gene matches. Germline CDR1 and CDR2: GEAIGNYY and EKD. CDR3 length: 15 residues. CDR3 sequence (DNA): TGTGCCTGTGACTCGCTGGGGGTCGTCACCGATAAACTCATCTTT. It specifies CACDSLGVVTDKLIF.

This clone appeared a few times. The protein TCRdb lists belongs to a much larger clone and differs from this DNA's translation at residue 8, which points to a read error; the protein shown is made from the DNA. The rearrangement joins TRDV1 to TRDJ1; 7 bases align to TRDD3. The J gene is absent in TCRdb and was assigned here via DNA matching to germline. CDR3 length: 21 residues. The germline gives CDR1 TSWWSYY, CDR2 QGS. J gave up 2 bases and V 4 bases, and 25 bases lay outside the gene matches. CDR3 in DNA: TGTGCTCTTGGGGGACCCTCCTCCCCCCTACGCCCCCCGGGGGATACCGATAAACTCATCTTT. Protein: CALGGPSSPLRPPGDTDKLIF.

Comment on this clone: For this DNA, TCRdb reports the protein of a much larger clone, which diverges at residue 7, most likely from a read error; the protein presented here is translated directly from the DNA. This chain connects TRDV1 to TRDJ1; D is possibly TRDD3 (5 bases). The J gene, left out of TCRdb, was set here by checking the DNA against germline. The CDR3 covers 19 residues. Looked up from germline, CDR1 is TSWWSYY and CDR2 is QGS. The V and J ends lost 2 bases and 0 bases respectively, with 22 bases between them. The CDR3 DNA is TGTGCTCTTGGGGAAATCCTCCCCCGATTGGGGCTGGACACCGATAAACTCATCTTT. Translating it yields CALGEILPRLGLDTDKLIF.

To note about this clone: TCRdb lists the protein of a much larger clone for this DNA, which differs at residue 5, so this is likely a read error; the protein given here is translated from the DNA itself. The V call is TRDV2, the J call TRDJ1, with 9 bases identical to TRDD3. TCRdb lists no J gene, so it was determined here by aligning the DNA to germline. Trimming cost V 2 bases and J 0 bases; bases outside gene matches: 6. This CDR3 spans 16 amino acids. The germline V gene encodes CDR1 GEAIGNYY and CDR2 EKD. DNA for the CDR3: TGTGCCTGTGACAAGCTGGGGGATTTCGACACCGATAAACTCATCTTT. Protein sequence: CACDKLGDFDTDKLIF.

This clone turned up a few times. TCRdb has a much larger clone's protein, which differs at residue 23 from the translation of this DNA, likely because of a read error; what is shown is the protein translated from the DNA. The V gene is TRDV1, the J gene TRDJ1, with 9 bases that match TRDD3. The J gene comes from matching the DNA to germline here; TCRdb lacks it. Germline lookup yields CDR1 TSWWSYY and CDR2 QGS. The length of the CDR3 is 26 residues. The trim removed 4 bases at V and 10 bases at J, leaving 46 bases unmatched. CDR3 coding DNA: TGTGCTCTTGGGGGGATTAGGTGCATAGCTGCACCAAATGCCGGGGGCGATTTACCTGGGGATACGGGACTCATCTTT. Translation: CALGGIRCIAAPNAGGDLPGDTGLIF.

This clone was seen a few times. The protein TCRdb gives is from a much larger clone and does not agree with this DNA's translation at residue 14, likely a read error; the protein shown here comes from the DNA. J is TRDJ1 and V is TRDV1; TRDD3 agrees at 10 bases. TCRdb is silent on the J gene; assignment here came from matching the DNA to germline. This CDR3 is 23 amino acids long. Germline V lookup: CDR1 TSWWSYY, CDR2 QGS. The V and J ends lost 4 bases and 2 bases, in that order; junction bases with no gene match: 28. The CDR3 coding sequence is TGTGCTCTTGGGGCTCGATTCCCAAAATTATACTGGGGGATGCGCACCGAAACCGATAAACTCATCTTT. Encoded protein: CALGARFPKLYWGMRTETDKLIF.

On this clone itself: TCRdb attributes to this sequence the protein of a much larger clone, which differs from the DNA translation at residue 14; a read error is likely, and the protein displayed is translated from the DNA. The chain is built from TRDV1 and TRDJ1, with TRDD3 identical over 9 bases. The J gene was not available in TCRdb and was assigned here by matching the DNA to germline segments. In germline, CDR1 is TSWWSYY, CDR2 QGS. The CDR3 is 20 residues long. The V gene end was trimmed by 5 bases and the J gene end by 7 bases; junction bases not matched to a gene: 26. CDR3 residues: CALGPRNLHTVGDMVGKLIF. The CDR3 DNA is TGTGCTCTTGGGCCGAGAAACCTTCACACAGTGGGGGATATGGTTGGTAAACTCATCTTT.

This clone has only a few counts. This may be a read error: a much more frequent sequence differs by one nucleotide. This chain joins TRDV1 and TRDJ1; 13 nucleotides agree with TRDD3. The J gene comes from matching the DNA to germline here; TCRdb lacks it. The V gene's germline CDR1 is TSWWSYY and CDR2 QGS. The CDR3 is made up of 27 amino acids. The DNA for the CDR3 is TGTGCTCTTGGCGAACCGCCTACCATTCCCCGACTCAAGGACTGGGGGATACGCGGGGGGTACACCGATAAACTCATCTTT. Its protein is CALGEPPTIPRLKDWGIRGGYTDKLIF.